Sequencing of this T cell receptor beta chain was carried out in a study of Ad26.COV2.S vaccination and SARS-CoV-2 variants. The protocol was immunoSEQ multiplex PCR, while the TCRdb copy is restricted to in-frame clones and leaves out a portion. The sample contains about 350,000 clones, around 90% of which appear only once. J gave up 3 bases and V 2 bases, and 21 bases lay outside the gene matches. This CDR3 is built from 20 residues. Germline V gives CDR1 MNHEY, CDR2 SVGEGT. This chain links TRBV6-2 or TRBV6-3 with TRBJ1-1; 7 bases agree with TRBD1. Source: peripheral blood, taken after recovery from COVID-19. The clonotype originates from a human donor who had recovered from COVID-19. As DNA, the CDR3 is TGTGCCAGCAGTTACCTCGCTGCTCCCATAGGGGGCTGGGAGGACACTGAAGCTTTCTTT. This gives the protein CASSYLAAPIGGWEDTEAFF.